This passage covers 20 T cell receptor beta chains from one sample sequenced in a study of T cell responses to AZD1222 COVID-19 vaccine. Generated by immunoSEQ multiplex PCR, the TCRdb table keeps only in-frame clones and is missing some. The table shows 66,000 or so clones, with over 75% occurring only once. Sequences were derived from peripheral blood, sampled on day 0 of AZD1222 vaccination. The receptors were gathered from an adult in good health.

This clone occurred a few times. The CDR3 loop is CASSGIWEEETQYF. The CDR3 DNA reads TGTGCCAGCAGTGGGATCTGGGAGGAAGAGACCCAGTACTTC. V gene TRBV2 combines with J gene TRBJ2-5; maybe TRBD2 (6 bases). With 4 bases removed from V and 3 bases from J, the gap between germline ends came to 12 bases. Per the germline V gene, CDR1 is SNHLY and CDR2 is FYNNEI. The CDR3 contains 14 residues.

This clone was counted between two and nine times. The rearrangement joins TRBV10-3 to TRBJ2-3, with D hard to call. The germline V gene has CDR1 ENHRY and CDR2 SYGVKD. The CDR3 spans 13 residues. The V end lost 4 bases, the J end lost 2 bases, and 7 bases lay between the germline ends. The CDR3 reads CAISVYLTDTQYF. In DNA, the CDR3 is TGTGCCATCAGTGTGTACCTCACAGATACGCAGTATTTT.

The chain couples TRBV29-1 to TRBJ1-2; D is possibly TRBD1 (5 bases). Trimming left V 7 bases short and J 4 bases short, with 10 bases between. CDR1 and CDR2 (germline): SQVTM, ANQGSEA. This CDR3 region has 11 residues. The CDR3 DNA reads TGCAGCGGGGGGGGGAGCTATGGCTACACCTTC. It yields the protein CSGGGSYGYTF.

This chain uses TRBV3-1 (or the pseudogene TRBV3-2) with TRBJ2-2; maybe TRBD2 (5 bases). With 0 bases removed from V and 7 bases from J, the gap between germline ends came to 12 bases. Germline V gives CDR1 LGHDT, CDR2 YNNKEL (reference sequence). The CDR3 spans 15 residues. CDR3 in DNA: TGTGCCAGCAGCCAAGATCGCGGGTTCAGCGGGGAGCTGTTTTTT. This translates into CASSQDRGFSGELFF.

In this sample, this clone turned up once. CDR3: CASSLAERTEDTQYF. CDR3 bases: TGTGCCAGCAGCTTAGCAGAGAGAACGGAAGATACGCAGTATTTT. This rearrangement joins TRBV7-2 to TRBJ2-3; unclear D gene. CDR3 length: 15 residues. Germline lookup yields CDR1 SGHTA and CDR2 FQGNSA. The V gene lost 0 bases and the J gene lost 5 bases, with 12 bases spanning the gap.

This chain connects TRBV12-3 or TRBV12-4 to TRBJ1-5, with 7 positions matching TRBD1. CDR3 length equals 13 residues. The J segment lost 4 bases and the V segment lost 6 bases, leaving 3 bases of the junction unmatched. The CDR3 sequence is CASRPGQNQPQHF. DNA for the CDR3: TGTGCCAGCAGGCCGGGACAGAATCAGCCCCAGCATTTT.

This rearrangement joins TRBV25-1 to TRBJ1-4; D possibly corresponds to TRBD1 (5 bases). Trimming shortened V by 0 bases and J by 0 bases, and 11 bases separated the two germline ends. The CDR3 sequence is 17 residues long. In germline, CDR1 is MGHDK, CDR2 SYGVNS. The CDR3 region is CASSEYTGGATNEKLFF. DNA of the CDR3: TGTGCCAGCAGTGAATATACTGGGGGGGCAACTAATGAAAAACTGTTTTTT.

In DNA, the CDR3 is TGTGCCTGGATGTATACTGAAGCTTTCTTT. Translated, it gives CAWMYTEAFF. J is TRBJ1-1 and V is TRBV30; D unclear. Germline CDR1 GTSNPN, CDR2 SVGIG (reference sequence). CDR3 length: 10 amino acids. Trimming shortened V by 4 bases and J by 5 bases, and 5 bases separated the two germline ends.

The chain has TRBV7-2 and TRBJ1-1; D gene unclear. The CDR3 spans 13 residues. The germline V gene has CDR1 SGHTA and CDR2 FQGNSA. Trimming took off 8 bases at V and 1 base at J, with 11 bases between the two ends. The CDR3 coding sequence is TGTGCCAGCTACGGGTGGGGGAACACTGAAGCTTTCTTT. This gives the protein CASYGWGNTEAFF.

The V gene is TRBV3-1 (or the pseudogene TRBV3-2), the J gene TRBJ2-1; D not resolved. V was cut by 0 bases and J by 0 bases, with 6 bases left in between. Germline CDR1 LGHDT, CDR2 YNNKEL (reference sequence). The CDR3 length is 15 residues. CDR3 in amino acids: CASSQDLSSYNEQFF. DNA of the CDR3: TGTGCCAGCAGCCAAGACTTAAGCTCCTACAATGAGCAGTTCTTC.

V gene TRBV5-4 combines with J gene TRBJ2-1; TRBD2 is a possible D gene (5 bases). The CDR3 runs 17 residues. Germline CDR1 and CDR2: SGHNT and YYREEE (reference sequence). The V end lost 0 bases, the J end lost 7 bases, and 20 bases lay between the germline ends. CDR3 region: CASSLGVKAGRGNEQFF. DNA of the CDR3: TGTGCCAGCAGCTTGGGTGTGAAGGCGGGTCGAGGAAATGAGCAGTTCTTC. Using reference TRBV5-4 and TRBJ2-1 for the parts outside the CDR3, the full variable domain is ETGVTQSPTHLIKTRGQQVTLRCSSQSGHNTVSWYQQALGQGPQFIFQYYREEENGRGNFPPRFSGLQFPNYSSELNVNALELDDSALYLCASSLGVKAGRGNEQFFGPGTRLTVL.

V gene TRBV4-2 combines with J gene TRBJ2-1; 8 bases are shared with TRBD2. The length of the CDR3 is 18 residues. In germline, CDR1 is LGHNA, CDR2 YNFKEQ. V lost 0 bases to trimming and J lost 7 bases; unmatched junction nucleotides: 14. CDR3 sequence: CASSQDPIRGGLGNEQFF. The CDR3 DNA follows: TGTGCCAGCAGCCAAGATCCGATACGGGGGGGCCTAGGAAATGAGCAGTTCTTC.

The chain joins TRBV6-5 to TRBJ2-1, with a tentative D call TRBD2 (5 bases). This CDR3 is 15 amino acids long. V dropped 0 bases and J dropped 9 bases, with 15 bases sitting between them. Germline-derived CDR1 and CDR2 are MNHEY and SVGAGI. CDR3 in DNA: TGTGCCAGCAGTTACTCTGGGTTGGGAGAGGGTGAGCAGTTCTTC. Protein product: CASSYSGLGEGEQFF.

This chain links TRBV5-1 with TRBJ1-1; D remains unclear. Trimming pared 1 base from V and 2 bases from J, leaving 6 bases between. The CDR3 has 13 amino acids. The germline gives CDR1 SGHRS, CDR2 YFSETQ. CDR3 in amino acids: CASSLRPNTEAFF. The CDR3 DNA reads TGCGCCAGCAGCTTGCGGCCAAACACTGAAGCTTTCTTT.

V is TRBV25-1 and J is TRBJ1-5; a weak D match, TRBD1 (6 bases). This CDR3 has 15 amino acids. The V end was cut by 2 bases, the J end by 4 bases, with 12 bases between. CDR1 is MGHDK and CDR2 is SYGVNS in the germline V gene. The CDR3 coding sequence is TGTGCCAGCAGTGAAGGACAGTTAACGAATCAGCCCCAGCATTTT. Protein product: CASSEGQLTNQPQHF.

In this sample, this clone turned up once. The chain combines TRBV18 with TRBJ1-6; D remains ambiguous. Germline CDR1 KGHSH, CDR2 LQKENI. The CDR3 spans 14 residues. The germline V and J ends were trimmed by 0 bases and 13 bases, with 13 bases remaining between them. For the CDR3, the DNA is TGTGCCAGCTCACCACCTCGAGCCGACGCTCCCCTCCACTTT. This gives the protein CASSPPRADAPLHF.

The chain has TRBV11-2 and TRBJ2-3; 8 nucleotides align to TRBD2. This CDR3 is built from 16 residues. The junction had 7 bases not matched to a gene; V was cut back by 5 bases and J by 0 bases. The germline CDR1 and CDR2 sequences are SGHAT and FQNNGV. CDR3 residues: CASSLKAGGSTDTQYF. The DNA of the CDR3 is TGTGCCAGCAGCCTCAAGGCGGGGGGAAGCACAGATACGCAGTATTTT.

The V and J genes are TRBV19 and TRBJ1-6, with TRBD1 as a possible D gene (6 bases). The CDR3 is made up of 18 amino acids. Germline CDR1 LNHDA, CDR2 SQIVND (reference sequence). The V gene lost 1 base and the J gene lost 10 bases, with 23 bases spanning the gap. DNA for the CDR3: TGTGCCAGTAGTATAGCTCGAGGGGGGAGGACATCGAGATCACCCCTCCACTTT. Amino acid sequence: CASSIARGGRTSRSPLHF.

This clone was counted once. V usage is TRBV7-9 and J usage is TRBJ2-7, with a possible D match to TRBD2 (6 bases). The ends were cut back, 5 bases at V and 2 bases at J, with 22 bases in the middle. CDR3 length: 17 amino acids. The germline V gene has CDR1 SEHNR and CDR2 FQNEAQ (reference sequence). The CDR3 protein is CASSPAINRLVPYEQYF. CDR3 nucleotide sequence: TGTGCCAGCAGCCCCGCCATTAATCGACTAGTCCCCTACGAGCAGTACTTC.

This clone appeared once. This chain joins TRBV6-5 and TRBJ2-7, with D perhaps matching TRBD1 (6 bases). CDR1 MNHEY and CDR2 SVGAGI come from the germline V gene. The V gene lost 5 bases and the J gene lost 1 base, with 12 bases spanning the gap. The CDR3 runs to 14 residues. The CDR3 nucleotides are TGTGCCAGCAGTAAACGGACAGAGTCCTACGAGCAGTACTTC. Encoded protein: CASSKRTESYEQYF.